This T cell receptor (beta chain) stems from a study of shared clonotypes between healthy human individuals. Study in general: Ranging from 18 to 49 in age, donors were two women and three men. Study results and caveats: The four-donor shared clonotypes exceeded non-shared clonotypes in generation probability, with non-shared ones scoring lower.

In this sample, this clone turned up a few times. Its target is not known. The trim removed 0 bases at V and 1 base at J, leaving 2 bases unmatched. This CDR3 has 16 amino acids. The germline CDR1 and CDR2 sequences are LNHNV and YYDKDF (reference sequence). Those who donated, Caucasian adults without exception, all lived in Nashville, Tennessee. CD8 memory fractions consisted of CD45RO+ and CCR7-negative CD45RA+ TemRA cells together. TCRdb's copy holds only in-frame clones and misses some; the assay was immunoSEQ multiplex PCR. Among 110,000 or so clones listed, under 70% were seen once. The clonotype was recovered from a woman aged 30 to 39 in good health. What was sequenced was memory CD8+ T cells sorted from blood. Subset here: CD45RO+ cells pooled with CCR7-negative TemRA cells. The chain joins TRBV15 to TRBJ2-3; the match to TRBD2 covers 9 bases. CDR3 DNA: TGTGCCACCAGCAGAGAGCGGGAGGGCGGCACAGATACGCAGTATTTT. This sequence encodes CATSREREGGTDTQYF.